Listed below are T cell receptor beta chains from one sample, sequenced in a study of blood T cell repertoires in COVID-19. This table comes from immunoSEQ multiplex PCR, and its TCRdb copy is limited to in-frame clones, with some not included. The sample consists of hundreds of thousands of clones, 75% to 85% of them appearing once. The sequenced sample was PBMCs or T cells enriched from blood (not recorded which). All receptors derive from a man between 25 and 39 years old with acute COVID-19. Each CDR3 is given without its conserved first and last residue. Size is omitted from some rows. Given values are once, few, many or a class for expanded clones.

abundance,v_gene,CDR3aa
few,TRBV6-5,ASTPGIGVTEAF
-,TRBV7-9,ASSLVGALEQY
once,TRBV9,ASSVGQSAGLGAYNEQF
-,TRBV11-2,ASSGYGGTQY
-,TRBV19,ASSRTGIGGNTIY
-,TRBV6-1,ASSEFPGQGSPLH
-,TRBV5-1,ASSLVGLAGDPGGEQF
-,TRBV28,ASNPGLSNQPQH
-,TRBV19,ASRVRQATNEKLF
-,TRBV3-1/TRBV3-2,ASSRLSQVALYGYT
-,TRBV5-1,ASSMERVGEQY
-,TRBV19,ASSNLSGEKQPQH
-,TRBV3-1/TRBV3-2,ASSPLSGGAQY
-,TRBV30,AWRVGDQPQH
-,TRBV12-3/TRBV12-4,ASSSYTEAF
-,TRBV9,ASSPQGVDYGYT
many,TRBV4-2,ASSQASGGPTDTQY
-,TRBV6-2/TRBV6-3,ASSKGTVDNQPQH
-,TRBV5-6,ASSSPGVSYEQY
-,TRBV21-1,ASSKESGQGPFSGNTIY
few,TRBV24-1,ATTKMGQSYGYT
few,TRBV11-2,ASSSSVGQGTYEQY
-,TRBV9,ASSEGGSRANVLT
-,TRBV4-1,ASSLTSGGELWSSYNEQF